This paragraph covers one T cell receptor beta chain sequence. The data were taken from a study of cytomegalovirus exposure and HLA in healthy donors. It was with 60 Vbeta and 13 Jbeta primers that the PCR ran. The table came from immunoSEQ multiplex PCR; TCRdb's copy has only in-frame clones and leaves some out. Counted here are almost 200,000 clones, roughly 77% occurring once; the ten biggest clones make up around 0.4%. The germline CDR1 and CDR2 sequences are SGHRS and YFSETQ. This CDR3 is built from 15 residues. Between the trimmed V and J ends, which lost 5 bases and 0 bases, there was a span of 15 bases.

The specimen sequenced was PBMCs. V usage is TRBV5-1 and J usage is TRBJ2-7, with D possibly TRBD1 on 6 matching bases. The origin of this receptor is a male donor in good health and CMV-seropositive. This CDR3 is CASRSGALSSYEQYF. For the CDR3, the DNA is TGCGCCAGCAGATCAGGGGCCCTAAGCTCCTACGAGCAGTACTTC.